These T cell receptor beta chains were read from a single sample in a study of vaccination and CD4 T cells after COVID-19. Each CDR3 protein gets one entry after TCRdb re-called the PCR reads with MiXCR. Of about 26,000 distinct CDR3 sequences listed, roughly two fifths are singletons. Antigens for these TCRs are unknown. Sequenced material: CD4+ T cells from blood, cultured in vitro. These receptors originate from a human donor who had recovered from COVID-19. CDR3s include the opening cysteine and the closing phenylalanine or tryptophan. D genes are given only for firm matches. The listing skips clone size in some rows; elsewhere it reads once, few, many or a size class.

TRBV20-1	TRBJ2-2	-	-	CSARPRTHGTGELFF	TGCAGTGCTAGGCCCCGGACACACGGGACCGGGGAGCTGTTTTTT
TRBV20-1	TRBJ2-7	TRBD2	once	CSARLARGGMGYEQYF	TGCAGTGCTAGGCTTGCCCGGGGGGGGATGGGATACGAGCAGTACTTC
TRBV5-1	TRBJ2-7	-	few	CASSPLITGFNEQYF	TGCGCCAGCAGCCCCCTGATCACAGGGTTTAACGAGCAGTACTTC
TRBV20-1	TRBJ2-2	TRBD1	few	CSASGQGPTGELFF	TGCAGTGCCTCGGGACAGGGACCCACCGGGGAGCTGTTTTTT
TRBV20-1	TRBJ2-1	TRBD2	-	CSALPSGRGNEQFF	TGCAGTGCACTTCCTAGCGGGAGAGGCAATGAGCAGTTCTTC
TRBV11-2	TRBJ2-5	TRBD2	-	CASSGTRMGQTQYF	TGTGCCAGCAGCGGGACTAGAATGGGTCAGACCCAGTACTTC
TRBV18	TRBJ1-2	-	-	CASSPTADTQRYGYTF	TGTGCCAGCTCACCAACCGCAGACACCCAGCGCTATGGCTACACCTTC
TRBV20-1	TRBJ1-1	-	-	CSASGGSLGVVEAFF	TGCAGTGCTAGTGGGGGGAGTCTTGGTGTCGTCGAAGCTTTCTTT
TRBV6-5	TRBJ2-3	-	-	CASSWGDSSTDTQYF	TGTGCCAGCAGTTGGGGGGACTCTAGCACAGATACGCAGTATTTT
TRBV2	TRBJ2-1	TRBD2	-	CASSVFGTSPRNEQFF	TGTGCCAGCAGTGTATTCGGGACTAGTCCCCGCAATGAGCAGTTCTTC
TRBV6-2/TRBV6-3	TRBJ2-3	TRBD2	-	CASRKYVSSGISTDTQYF	TGTGCCAGCAGAAAGTATGTGAGTAGCGGGATTAGCACAGATACGCAGTATTTT
TRBV19	TRBJ2-7	-	once	CASSNVGQSYEQYF	TGTGCCAGTAGCAATGTCGGACAGAGCTACGAGCAGTACTTC
TRBV4-2	TRBJ2-3	-	-	CASSLGANLDTQYF	TGTGCCAGCAGCCTAGGTGCGAACTTGGATACGCAGTATTTT
TRBV7-5	TRBJ2-3	-	-	CISVPEAIYQGRCTDTQYF	-
TRBV6-1	TRBJ1-1	-	-	CASSSRPQEAFF	TGTGCCAGCAGCAGTCGGCCTCAGGAAGCTTTCTTT
TRBV20-1	TRBJ1-5	-	-	CGASQIVVGHQPQHF	TGCGGTGCTAGCCAAATAGTAGTAGGGCATCAGCCCCAGCATTTT
TRBV7-3	TRBJ2-5	TRBD2	few	CASSPTGGGETQYF	TGTGCCAGCAGTCCCACCGGGGGGGGGGAGACCCAGTACTTC
TRBV6-5	TRBJ2-2	TRBD1	few	CASSYNIGQGKSGELFF	TGTGCCAGCAGTTATAATATTGGACAGGGGAAATCCGGGGAGCTGTTTTTT
TRBV24-1	TRBJ2-5	TRBD1	-	CATSQVGTGTQETQYF	TGTGCCACCAGTCAAGTGGGGACAGGGACCCAAGAGACCCAGTACTTC
TRBV20-1	TRBJ2-2	-	few	CSASRTNTGELFF	TGCAGTGCTAGTCGGACGAACACCGGGGAGCTGTTTTTT
TRBV7-9	TRBJ1-2	TRBD1	-	CASSLSGTAPRGYTF	TGTGCCAGCAGCTTATCGGGGACAGCCCCCCGTGGCTACACCTTC
TRBV27	TRBJ1-1	-	-	CASSWNGQLNTEAFF	TGTGCCAGCAGCTGGAACGGACAGCTGAACACTGAAGCTTTCTTT
TRBV28	TRBJ1-2	-	-	CASSRRVGGYTF	TGTGCCAGCAGTCGAAGGGTTGGCGGCTACACCTTC
TRBV5-1	TRBJ2-3	-	-	CASSLEGGGTDTQYF	TGCGCCAGCAGCTTGGAAGGGGGGGGCACAGATACGCAGTATTTT
TRBV7-9	TRBJ2-6	-	few	CASRSGSSASGANVLTF	TGTGCCAGCAGATCCGGGTCATCCGCCTCTGGGGCCAACGTCCTGACTTTC
TRBV6-5	TRBJ1-4	-	-	CASSYRGTNEKLFF	TGTGCCAGCAGTTATAGGGGAACTAATGAAAAACTGTTTTTT
TRBV5-4	TRBJ2-3	TRBD2	-	CASSSGLAGSTDTQYF	TGTGCCAGCAGCTCGGGACTAGCGGGGAGCACAGATACGCAGTATTTT
TRBV5-1	TRBJ2-5	-	-	CASSSEQETQYF	TGCGCCAGCAGCTCGGAACAAGAGACCCAGTACTTC
TRBV7-9	TRBJ2-7	-	-	CASRRTDFAEQCF	TGTGCCAGCAGGAGGACGGACTTCGCCGAGCAGTGCTTC
TRBV19	TRBJ1-2	TRBD1	few	CASSRPGQGARGYTF	TGTGCCAGTAGTAGACCGGGACAGGGGGCGCGAGGCTACACCTTC
TRBV5-6	TRBJ1-6	-	-	CASSLGINSPLHF	TGTGCCAGCAGCTTGGGGATTAATTCACCCCTCCACTTT
TRBV6-1	TRBJ1-5	-	few	CASSPIPGSNQPQHF	TGTGCCAGCAGTCCCATCCCGGGCAGCAATCAGCCCCAGCATTTT
TRBV19	TRBJ2-3	-	-	CASRWGISTDTQYF	TGTGCCAGTAGATGGGGGATAAGCACAGATACGCAGTATTTT
TRBV1	TRBJ1-2	-	-	CTSSPATTFDRNYGYTF	TGCACCAGCAGCCCTGCGACAACCTTTGACAGGAACTATGGCTACACCTTC
TRBV2	TRBJ2-2	-	-	CASSDWVTSNTGELFF	TGTGCCAGCAGTGATTGGGTTACATCGAACACCGGGGAGCTGTTTTTT
TRBV7-2	TRBJ2-5	-	-	CASSLGQGWETQYF	TGTGCCAGCAGCTTAGGGCAGGGCTGGGAGACCCAGTACTTC
TRBV6-1	TRBJ2-4	-	-	CATVAKLELAKNIQYF	TGTGCCACCGTCGCAAAGTTGGAATTAGCCAAAAACATTCAGTACTTC
TRBV28	TRBJ1-1	TRBD1	few	CASGSPDRDTEAFF	TGTGCCAGCGGCTCACCTGACAGGGACACTGAAGCTTTCTTT
TRBV5-1	TRBJ2-3	TRBD2	-	CASRLAGGHTDTQYF	TGCGCCAGCAGATTAGCGGGAGGCCACACAGATACGCAGTATTTT
TRBV6-1	TRBJ1-6	TRBD1	few	CASSGGQGMSSYNSPLHF	TGTGCCAGCAGTGGGGGACAGGGGATGAGCTCCTATAATTCACCCCTCCACTTT
TRBV2	TRBJ2-7	-	few	CASSEWGPYEQYF	TGTGCCAGCAGTGAATGGGGGCCGTACGAGCAGTACTTC
TRBV18	TRBJ2-5	TRBD1	-	CASSPMGQITQETQYF	TGTGCCAGCTCACCAATGGGACAGATAACTCAAGAGACCCAGTACTTC
TRBV20-1	TRBJ2-3	TRBD2	few	CSAPLAGGALGHTQYF	TGCAGTGCCCCTCTAGCGGGAGGCGCCCTCGGACATACGCAGTATTTT
TRBV7-9	TRBJ2-7	TRBD1	-	CASSSTAGTGIHEQYF	TGTGCCAGCAGCTCAACTGCCGGGACAGGGATCCACGAGCAGTACTTC
TRBV5-1	TRBJ1-1	TRBD1	-	CASSSTGTEAFF	TGCGCCAGCAGCTCGACAGGGACTGAAGCTTTCTTT
TRBV6-5	TRBJ1-6	-	-	CASSYSSDSPGRSPLHF	TGTGCCAGCAGTTACTCCTCCGACTCTCCCGGTAGATCACCCCTCCACTTT
TRBV7-3	TRBJ2-2	-	-	CASSSPLGGSTGELFF	TGTGCCAGCAGCTCCCCGTTAGGGGGGTCGACCGGGGAGCTGTTTTTT
TRBV5-4	TRBJ2-2	-	-	CASTYEGGRGELFF	TGTGCCAGCACCTATGAGGGGGGAAGAGGGGAGCTGTTTTTT
TRBV6-5	TRBJ2-5	-	-	CASSYSEGMVSTQYF	TGTGCCAGCAGTTACTCGGAGGGAATGGTCTCGACCCAGTACTTC
TRBV2	TRBJ2-2	TRBD2	-	CASTKGLAGGVGELFF	TGTGCCAGCACCAAGGGACTAGCGGGAGGGGTCGGGGAGCTGTTTTTT
TRBV6-1	TRBJ1-2	TRBD1	few	CASIQDREGYTF	TGTGCCAGCATTCAAGACAGGGAAGGCTACACCTTC
TRBV21-1	TRBJ2-7	-	-	CASSKGDTIISYEQYF	TGTGCCAGCAGCAAGGGTGACACAATCATTTCCTACGAGCAGTACTTC
TRBV7-2	TRBJ2-7	-	-	CASSFGQSSYEQYF	TGTGCCAGCAGCTTCGGGCAGAGCTCCTACGAGCAGTACTTC